This TCR beta chain was observed in a study of beta chain features in type 1 diabetes. V lost 6 bases to trimming and J lost 2 bases, with 17 bases between them. This CDR3 contains 16 residues. Germline CDR1 is MDHEN and CDR2 is SYDVKM. As every portion of the isolated RNA was reverse transcribed, the sequencing read expressed TCRB transcripts. The protocol was immunoSEQ multiplex PCR, while the TCRdb copy is restricted to in-frame clones and leaves out a portion. The data show 500,000 to 850,000 clones, with roughly 13% seen just once and 0.04% held by the top ten. Only a few counts were recorded for this clone. Its antigen is undetermined. Study-level points and caveats: All four CD4+ subsets of Type 1 diabetes patients contained TCRB CDR3s that were moderately but significantly shorter.

The TCR sequence derives from a man in his late teens or twenties with type 1 diabetes. This chain connects TRBV28 to TRBJ1-5; D is unclear. Sequencing was performed on naive CD4+ T cells from blood. CDR3 residues: CASSTPSSAGNQPQHF. CDR3 bases: TGTGCCAGCAGCACCCCCTCCAGTGCGGGCAATCAGCCCCAGCATTTT.